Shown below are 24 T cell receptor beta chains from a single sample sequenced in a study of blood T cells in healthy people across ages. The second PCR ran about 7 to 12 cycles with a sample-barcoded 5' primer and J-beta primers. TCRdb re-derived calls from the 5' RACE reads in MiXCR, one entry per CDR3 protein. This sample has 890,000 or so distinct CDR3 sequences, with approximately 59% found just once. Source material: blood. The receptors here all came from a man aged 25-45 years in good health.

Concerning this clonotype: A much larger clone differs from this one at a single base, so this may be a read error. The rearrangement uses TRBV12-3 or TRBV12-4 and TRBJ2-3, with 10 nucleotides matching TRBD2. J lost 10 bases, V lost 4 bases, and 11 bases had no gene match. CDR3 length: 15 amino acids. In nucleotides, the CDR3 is TGTGCCAGCAGTTCCCCTAGCGGGGGTAGGGATCCGCAGTATTTT. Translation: CASSSPSGGRDPQYF.

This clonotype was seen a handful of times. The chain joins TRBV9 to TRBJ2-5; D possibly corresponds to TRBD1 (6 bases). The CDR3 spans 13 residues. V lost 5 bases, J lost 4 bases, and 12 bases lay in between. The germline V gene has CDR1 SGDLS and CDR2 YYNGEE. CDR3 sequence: CASSVRGLETQYF. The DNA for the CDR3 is TGTGCCAGCAGTGTGAGGGGGTTAGAGACCCAGTACTTC.

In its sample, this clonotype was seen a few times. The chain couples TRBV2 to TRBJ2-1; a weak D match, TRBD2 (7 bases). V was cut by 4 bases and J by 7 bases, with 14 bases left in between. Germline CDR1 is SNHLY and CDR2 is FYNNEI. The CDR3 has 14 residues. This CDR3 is CASSVNREGNEQFF. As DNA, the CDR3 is TGTGCCAGCAGTGTGAACAGGGAGGGGAATGAGCAGTTCTTC.

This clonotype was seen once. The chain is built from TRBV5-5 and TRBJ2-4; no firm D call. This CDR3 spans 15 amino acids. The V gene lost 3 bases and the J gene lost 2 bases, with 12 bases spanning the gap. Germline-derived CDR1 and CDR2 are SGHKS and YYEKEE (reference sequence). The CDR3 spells CASSSRADPKNIQYF. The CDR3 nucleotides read TGTGCCAGCAGCTCACGGGCGGACCCCAAAAACATTCAGTACTTC.

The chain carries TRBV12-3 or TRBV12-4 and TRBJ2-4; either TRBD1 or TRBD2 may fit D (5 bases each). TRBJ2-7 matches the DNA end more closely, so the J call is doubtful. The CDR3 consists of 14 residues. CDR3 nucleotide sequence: TGTGCCAGCAGTTTCGGGGCCTCAAACTACGAGCAGTACTTC. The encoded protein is CASSFGASNYEQYF.

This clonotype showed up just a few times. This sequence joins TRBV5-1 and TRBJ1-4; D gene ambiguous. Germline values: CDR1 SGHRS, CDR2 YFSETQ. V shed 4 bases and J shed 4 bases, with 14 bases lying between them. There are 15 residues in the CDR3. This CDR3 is CASSDRARFNEKLFF. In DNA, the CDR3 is TGCGCCAGCAGCGACCGGGCCCGATTTAATGAAAAACTGTTTTTT.

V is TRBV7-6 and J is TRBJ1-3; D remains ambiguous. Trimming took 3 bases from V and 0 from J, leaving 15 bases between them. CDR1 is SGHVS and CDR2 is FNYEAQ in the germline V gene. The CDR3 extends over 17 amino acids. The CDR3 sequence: CASSLVAGPTSGNTIYF. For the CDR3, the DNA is TGTGCCAGCAGCTTGGTGGCAGGCCCGACCTCTGGAAACACCATATATTTT.

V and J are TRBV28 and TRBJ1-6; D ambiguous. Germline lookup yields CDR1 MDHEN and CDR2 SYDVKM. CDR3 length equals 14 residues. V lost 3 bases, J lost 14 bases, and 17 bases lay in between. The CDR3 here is CASSFRTPNPALHF. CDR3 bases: TGTGCCAGCAGTTTTCGGACCCCGAATCCGGCCCTCCACTTT.

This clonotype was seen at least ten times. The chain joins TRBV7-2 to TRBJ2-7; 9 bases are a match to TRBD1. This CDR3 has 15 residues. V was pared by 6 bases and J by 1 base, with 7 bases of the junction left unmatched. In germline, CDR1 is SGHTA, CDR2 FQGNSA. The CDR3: CASSLTGGASYEQYF. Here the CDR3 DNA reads TGTGCCAGCAGTCTCACAGGGGGCGCGTCCTACGAGCAGTACTTC.

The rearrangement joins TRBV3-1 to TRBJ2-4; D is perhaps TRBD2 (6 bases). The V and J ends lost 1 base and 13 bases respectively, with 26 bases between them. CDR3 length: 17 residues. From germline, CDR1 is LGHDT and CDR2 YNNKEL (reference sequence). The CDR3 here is CASSQGLVAESYNEQYF. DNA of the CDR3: TGTGCCAGCAGCCAAGGATTAGTAGCGGAATCCTACAATGAGCAGTACTTC.

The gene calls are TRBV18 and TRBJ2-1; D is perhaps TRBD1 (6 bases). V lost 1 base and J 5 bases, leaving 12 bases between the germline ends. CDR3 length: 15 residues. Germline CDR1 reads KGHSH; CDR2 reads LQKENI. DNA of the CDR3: TGTGCCAGCTCACCACGGGCACAGGGCGACAATGAGCAGTTCTTC. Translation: CASSPRAQGDNEQFF.

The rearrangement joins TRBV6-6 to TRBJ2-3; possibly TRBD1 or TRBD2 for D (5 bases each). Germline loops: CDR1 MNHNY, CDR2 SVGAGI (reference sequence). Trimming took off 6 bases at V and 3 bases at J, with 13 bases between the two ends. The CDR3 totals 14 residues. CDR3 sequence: CASSLRGETDTQYF. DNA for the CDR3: TGTGCCAGCAGCCTGAGGGGTGAGACAGATACGCAGTATTTT.

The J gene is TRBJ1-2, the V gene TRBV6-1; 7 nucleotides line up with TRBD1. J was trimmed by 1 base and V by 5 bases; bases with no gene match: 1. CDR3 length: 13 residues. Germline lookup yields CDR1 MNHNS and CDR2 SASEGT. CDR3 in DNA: TGTGCCAGCAGTCCAGGGGGTAACTATGGCTACACCTTC. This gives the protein CASSPGGNYGYTF.

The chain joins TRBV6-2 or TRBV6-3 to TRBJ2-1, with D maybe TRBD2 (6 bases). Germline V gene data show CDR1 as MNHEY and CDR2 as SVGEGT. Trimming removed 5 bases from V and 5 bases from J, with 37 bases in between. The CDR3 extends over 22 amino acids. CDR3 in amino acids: CASSGPLVPSFDRELGDNEQFF. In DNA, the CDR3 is TGTGCCAGCAGTGGGCCCTTGGTCCCAAGTTTTGACCGGGAGCTTGGCGACAATGAGCAGTTCTTC.

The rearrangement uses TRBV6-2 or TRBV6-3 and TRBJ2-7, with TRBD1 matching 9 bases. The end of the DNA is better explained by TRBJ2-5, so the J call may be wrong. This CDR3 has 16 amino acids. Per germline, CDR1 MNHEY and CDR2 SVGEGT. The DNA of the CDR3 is TGTGCCAGCATACGTTATCGGGACAGGGAAGGAGAGACCCAGTACTTC. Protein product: CASIRYRDREGETQYF.

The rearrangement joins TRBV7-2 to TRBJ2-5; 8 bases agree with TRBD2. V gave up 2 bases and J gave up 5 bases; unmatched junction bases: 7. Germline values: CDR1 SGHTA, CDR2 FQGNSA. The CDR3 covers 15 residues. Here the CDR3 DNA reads TGTGCCAGCAGCTTAAGGCGGGGGGCGATCGAGACCCAGTACTTC. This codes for CASSLRRGAIETQYF. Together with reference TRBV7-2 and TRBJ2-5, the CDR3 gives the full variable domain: GAGVSQSPSNKVTEKGKDVELRCDPISGHTALYWYRQSLGQGLEFLIYFQGNSAPDKSGLPSDRFSAERTGGSVSTLTIQRTQQEDSAVYLCASSLRRGAIETQYFGPGTRLLVL.

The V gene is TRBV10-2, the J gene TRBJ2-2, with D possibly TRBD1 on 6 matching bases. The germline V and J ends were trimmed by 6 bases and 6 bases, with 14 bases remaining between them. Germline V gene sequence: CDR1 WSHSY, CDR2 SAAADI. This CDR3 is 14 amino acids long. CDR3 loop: CASSDNRVPGELFF. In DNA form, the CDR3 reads TGCGCCAGCAGCGACAACAGGGTTCCCGGGGAGCTGTTTTTT.

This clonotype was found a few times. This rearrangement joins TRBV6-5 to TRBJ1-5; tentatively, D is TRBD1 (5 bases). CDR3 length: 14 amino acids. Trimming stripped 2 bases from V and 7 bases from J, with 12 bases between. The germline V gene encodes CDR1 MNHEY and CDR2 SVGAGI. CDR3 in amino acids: CASSYGGKGQPQHF. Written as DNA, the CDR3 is TGTGCCAGCAGTTACGGGGGAAAAGGACAGCCCCAGCATTTT.

The CDR3 region has the DNA TGTGCCAGCAGCCAGGGGACCGGCAGAACTAATAATGAAAAACTGTTTTTT. It specifies CASSQGTGRTNNEKLFF. V gene TRBV7-8 combines with J gene TRBJ1-4; possible D gene TRBD1, 6 bases. V lost 5 bases to trimming and J lost 4 bases, with 20 bases between them. The CDR3 has 17 amino acids. Looked up from germline, CDR1 is SGHVS and CDR2 is FQNEAQ.

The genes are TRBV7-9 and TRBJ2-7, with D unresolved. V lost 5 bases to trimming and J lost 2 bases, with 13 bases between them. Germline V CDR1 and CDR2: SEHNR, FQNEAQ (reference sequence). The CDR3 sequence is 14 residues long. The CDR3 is CASSVTAPTYEQYF. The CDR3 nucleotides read TGTGCCAGCAGCGTTACAGCCCCCACCTACGAGCAGTACTTC.

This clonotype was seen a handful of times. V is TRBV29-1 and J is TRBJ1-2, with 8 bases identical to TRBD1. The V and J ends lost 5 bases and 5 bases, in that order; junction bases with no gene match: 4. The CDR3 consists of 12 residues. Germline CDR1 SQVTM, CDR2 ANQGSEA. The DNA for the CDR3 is TGCAGCGTTCGACAGGGGACGTATGGCTACACCTTC. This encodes CSVRQGTYGYTF.

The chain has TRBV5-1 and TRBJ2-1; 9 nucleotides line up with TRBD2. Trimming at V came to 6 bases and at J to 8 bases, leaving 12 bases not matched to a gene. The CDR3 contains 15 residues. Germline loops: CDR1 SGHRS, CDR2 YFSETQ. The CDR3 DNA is TGCGCCAGCATCTTCGGGGCGGGGGGGCCGTATGAGCAGTTCTTC. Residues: CASIFGAGGPYEQFF.

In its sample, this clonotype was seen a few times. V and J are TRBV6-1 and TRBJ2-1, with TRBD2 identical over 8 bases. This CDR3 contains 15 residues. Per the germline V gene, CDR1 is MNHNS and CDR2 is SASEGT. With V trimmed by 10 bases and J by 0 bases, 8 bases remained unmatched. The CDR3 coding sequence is TGTGCCACCAAAACCGGGACTAGCTCCTACAATGAGCAGTTCTTC. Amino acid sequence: CATKTGTSSYNEQFF.

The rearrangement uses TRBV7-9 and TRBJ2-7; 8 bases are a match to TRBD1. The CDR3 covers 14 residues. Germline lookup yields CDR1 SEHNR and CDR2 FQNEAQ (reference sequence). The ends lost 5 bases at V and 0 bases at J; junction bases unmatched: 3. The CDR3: CASSTDRGSYEQYF. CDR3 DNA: TGTGCCAGCAGCACAGACAGGGGCTCCTACGAGCAGTACTTC.